This T cell receptor (beta chain) was sequenced for a study of T cells in Graves' hyperthyroidism and ophthalmopathy. With regard to this clonotype: The junction shows a germline mismatch at one end, possibly a read error.

The CDR3 contains 13 residues. CDR1 and CDR2 (germline): SGHTA, FQGNSA. Amplification yielded TCR beta CDR3 regions, with RNA transcripts as the source. When the TCR CDR3 underwent first-round RT-PCR, the HTBI primer set was used. A single record per CDR3 protein comes from TCRdb applying MiXCR to the multiplex PCR reads. The table includes roughly 500,000 distinct CDR3 sequences, around 42% detected once. The source material was peripheral blood or thyroid tissue (not recorded which). V and J are TRBV7-2 and TRBJ1-6; 10 bases are a match to TRBD1. This clonotype was sampled from an adult woman with Graves' disease, either hyperthyroidism or ophthalmopathy (not recorded which). The CDR3 nucleotides read TGTGCCAGCAGCCCAGCCCGACAGGGGGCTCTTTACTTT. It translates to CASSPARQGALYF. The full variable domain, with the rest looked up from reference TRBV7-2 and TRBJ1-6, is GAGVSQSPSNKVTEKGKDVELRCDPISGHTALYWYRQSLGQGLEFLIYFQGNSAPDKSGLPSDRFSAERTGGSVSTLTIQRTQQEDSAVYLCASSPARQGALYFGNGTRLTVT.